The 4 T cell receptor beta chains in this list originate from one sample, sequenced in a study of CXCR3-negative and CXCR3-positive naive CD8 T cells (dated by TCRdb to about 2019). Here is what the overall study found, with its caveats: TRB CDR3s from CXCR3-positive naive cells showed higher hydrophobicity (lower Kidera factor 4), lower energy, and higher strength and volume indices than CXCR3-negative naive cells.

These receptors have no identified antigens. The listed sequencing device is NextSeq 550. The Human TCR Profiling Kit (MiLaboratory) was used to make UMI-labeled 5' RACE TRB cDNA libraries. After the reads were reprocessed by TCRdb, one entry was made per CDR3 protein sequence, with no DNA. The sample's records list around 140,000 distinct CDR3 sequences. Of the sample, roughly 0.39% is held by the ten largest clones. The sequencing sample was made of naive CXCR3+ CD8+ T cells from blood. The sample's cell subset or site, from its label and the paper: CD45RO-CCR7+CD27+CD95- naive CD8+ T cells expressing CXCR3 (TNR3+). Every receptor here comes from a human donor in good health. Some clones in this sample may be carry-over from other donors' samples.

V usage is TRBV29-1 and J usage is TRBJ2-7. Germline V CDR1 and CDR2: SQVTM, ANQGSEA. The CDR3 extends over 13 amino acids. CDR3: CSVSNRTSYEQYF.

This sequence joins TRBV7-9 and TRBJ2-2; TCRdb outputs TRBD1, but without DNA this stays unchecked. Germline loops: CDR1 SEHNR, CDR2 FQNEAQ (reference sequence). The CDR3 sequence is 16 residues long. The CDR3: CASSPRRGTNTGELFF.

The gene calls are TRBV29-1 and TRBJ2-1; TCRdb's D gene call, TRBD2, goes unchecked for lack of DNA. The CDR3 totals 14 residues. The germline V gene encodes CDR1 SQVTM and CDR2 ANQGSEA. The CDR3 is CSVEVGGNYNEQFF.

The V call is TRBV5-1, the J call TRBJ2-1; absent DNA, TCRdb's TRBD2 call cannot be checked. Germline CDR1 is SGHRS and CDR2 is YFSETQ. The CDR3 has 15 residues. The CDR3 here is CASSLLAGGIDEQFF.